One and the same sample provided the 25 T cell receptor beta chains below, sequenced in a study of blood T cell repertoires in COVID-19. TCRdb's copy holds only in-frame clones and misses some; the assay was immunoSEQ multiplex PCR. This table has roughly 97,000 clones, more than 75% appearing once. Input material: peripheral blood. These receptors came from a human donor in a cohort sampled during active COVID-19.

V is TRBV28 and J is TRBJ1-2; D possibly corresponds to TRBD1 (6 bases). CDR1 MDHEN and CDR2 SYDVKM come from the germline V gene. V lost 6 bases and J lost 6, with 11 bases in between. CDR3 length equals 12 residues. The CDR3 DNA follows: TGTGCCAGCAGGCCGGACAGCGATGGCTACACCTTC. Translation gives CASRPDSDGYTF.

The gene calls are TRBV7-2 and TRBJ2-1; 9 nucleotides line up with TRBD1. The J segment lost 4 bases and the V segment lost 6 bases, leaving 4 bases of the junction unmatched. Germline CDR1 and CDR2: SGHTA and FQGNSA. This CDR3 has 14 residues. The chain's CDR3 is CASRQGAHYNEQFF. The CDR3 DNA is TGTGCCAGCAGACAGGGGGCTCATTACAATGAGCAGTTCTTC.

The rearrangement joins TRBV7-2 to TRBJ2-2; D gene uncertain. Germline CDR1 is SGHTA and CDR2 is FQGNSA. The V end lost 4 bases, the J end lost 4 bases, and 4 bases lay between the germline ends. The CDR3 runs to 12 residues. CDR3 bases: TGTGCCAGCAGCTCTCCCACCGGGGAGCTGTTTTTT. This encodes CASSSPTGELFF.

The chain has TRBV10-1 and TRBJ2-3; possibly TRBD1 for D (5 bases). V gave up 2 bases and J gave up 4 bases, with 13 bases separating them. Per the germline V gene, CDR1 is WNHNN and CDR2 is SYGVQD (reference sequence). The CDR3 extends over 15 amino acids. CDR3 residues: CASSEEDQGPDTQYF. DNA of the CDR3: TGCGCCAGCAGTGAGGAGGACCAGGGCCCAGATACGCAGTATTTT.

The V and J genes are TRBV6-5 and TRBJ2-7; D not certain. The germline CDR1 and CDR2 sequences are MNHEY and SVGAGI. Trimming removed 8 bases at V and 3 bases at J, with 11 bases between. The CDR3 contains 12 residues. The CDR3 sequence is CASLAGNYEQYF. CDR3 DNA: TGTGCCAGCTTGGCAGGAAACTACGAGCAGTACTTC.

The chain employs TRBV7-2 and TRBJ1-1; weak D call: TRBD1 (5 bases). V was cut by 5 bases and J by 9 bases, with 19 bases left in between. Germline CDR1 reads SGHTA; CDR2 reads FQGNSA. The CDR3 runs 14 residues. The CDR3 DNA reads TGTGCCAGCAGCCTGGGGGATGCCGGGAGGAAAGCTTTCTTT. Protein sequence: CASSLGDAGRKAFF.

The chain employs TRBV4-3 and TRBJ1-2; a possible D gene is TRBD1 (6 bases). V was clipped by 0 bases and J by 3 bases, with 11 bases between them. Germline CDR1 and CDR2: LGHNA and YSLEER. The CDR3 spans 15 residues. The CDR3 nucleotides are TGCGCCAGCAGCCAAGAGGTGGGGGCCGACTATGGCTACACCTTC. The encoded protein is CASSQEVGADYGYTF.

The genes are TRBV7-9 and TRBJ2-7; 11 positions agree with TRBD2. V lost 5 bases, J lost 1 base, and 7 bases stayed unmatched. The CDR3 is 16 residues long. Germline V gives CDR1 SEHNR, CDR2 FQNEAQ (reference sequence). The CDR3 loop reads CASSPTGLAVSYEQYF. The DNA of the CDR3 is TGTGCCAGCAGCCCCACGGGACTAGCGGTATCCTACGAGCAGTACTTC.

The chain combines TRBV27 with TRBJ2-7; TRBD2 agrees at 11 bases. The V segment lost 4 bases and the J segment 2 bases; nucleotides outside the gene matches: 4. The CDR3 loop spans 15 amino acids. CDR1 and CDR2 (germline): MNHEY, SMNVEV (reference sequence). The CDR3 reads CASSYRLAGTYEQYF. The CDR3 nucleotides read TGTGCCAGCAGTTATCGACTAGCGGGGACCTACGAGCAGTACTTC.

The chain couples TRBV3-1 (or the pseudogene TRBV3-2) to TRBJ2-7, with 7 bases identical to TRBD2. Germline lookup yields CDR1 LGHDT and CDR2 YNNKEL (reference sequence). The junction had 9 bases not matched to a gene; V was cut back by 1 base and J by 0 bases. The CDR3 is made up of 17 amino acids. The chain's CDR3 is CASSQVPRETHSYEQYF. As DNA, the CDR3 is TGTGCCAGCAGCCAAGTACCGCGGGAGACGCACTCCTACGAGCAGTACTTC.

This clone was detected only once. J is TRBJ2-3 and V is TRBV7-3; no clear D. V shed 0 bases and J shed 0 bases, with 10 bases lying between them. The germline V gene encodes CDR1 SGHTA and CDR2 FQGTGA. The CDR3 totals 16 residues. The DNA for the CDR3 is TGTGCCAGCAGCTTAACGTGGAGTTCTAGCACAGATACGCAGTATTTT. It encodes CASSLTWSSSTDTQYF.

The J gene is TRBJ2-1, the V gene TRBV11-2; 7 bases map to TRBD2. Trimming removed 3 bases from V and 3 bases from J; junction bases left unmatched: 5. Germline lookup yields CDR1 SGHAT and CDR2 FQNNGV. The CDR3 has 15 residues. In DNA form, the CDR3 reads TGTGCCAGCAGCTTTATCCTAGCGGACTACAATGAGCAGTTCTTC. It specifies CASSFILADYNEQFF.

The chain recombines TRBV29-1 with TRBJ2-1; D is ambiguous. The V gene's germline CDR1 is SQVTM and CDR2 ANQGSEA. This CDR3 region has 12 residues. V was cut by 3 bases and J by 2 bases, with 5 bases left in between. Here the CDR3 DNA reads TGCAGCGTTGATCCCACCTACAATGAGCAGTTCTTC. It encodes CSVDPTYNEQFF.

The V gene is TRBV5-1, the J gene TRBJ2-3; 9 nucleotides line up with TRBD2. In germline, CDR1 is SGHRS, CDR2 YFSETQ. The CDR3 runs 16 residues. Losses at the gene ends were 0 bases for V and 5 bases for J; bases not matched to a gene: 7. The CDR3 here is CASSLDGPSGIDTQYF. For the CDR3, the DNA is TGCGCCAGCAGCTTGGATGGGCCTAGCGGGATAGATACGCAGTATTTT.

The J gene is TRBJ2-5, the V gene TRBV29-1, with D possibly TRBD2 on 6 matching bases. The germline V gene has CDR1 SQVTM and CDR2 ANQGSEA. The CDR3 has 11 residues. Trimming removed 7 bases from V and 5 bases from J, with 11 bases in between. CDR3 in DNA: TGCAGCGGGAGGGAAGGGGAGACCCAGTACTTC. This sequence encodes CSGREGETQYF.

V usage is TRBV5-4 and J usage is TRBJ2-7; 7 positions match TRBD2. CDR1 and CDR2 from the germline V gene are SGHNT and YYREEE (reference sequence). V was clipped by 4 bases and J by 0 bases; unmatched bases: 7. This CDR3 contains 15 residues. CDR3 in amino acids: CASSPYGGSSYEQYF. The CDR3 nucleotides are TGTGCCAGCAGCCCCTATGGCGGGAGCTCCTACGAGCAGTACTTC.

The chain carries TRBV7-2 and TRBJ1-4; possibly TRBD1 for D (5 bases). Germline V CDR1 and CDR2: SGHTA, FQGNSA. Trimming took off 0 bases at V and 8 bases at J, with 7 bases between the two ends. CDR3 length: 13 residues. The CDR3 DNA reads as TGTGCCAGCAGCTTAGCAACAGGCGAAAAACTGTTTTTT. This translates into CASSLATGEKLFF. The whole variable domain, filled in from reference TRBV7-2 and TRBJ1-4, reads GAGVSQSPSNKVTEKGKDVELRCDPISGHTALYWYRQSLGQGLEFLIYFQGNSAPDKSGLPSDRFSAERTGGSVSTLTIQRTQQEDSAVYLCASSLATGEKLFFGSGTQLSVL.

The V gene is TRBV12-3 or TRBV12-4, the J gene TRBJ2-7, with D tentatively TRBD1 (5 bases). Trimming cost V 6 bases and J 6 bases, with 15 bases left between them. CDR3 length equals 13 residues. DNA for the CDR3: TGTGCCAGCAGGGCTCACAGGATCGGCGAGCAGTACTTC. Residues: CASRAHRIGEQYF.

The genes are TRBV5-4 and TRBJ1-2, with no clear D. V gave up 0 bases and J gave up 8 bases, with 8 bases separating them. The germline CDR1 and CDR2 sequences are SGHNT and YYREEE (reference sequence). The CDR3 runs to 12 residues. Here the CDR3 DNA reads TGTGCCAGCAGCTTGGACAGTCAGGGCTACACCTTC. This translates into CASSLDSQGYTF. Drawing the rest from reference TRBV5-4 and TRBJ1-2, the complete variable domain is ETGVTQSPTHLIKTRGQQVTLRCSSQSGHNTVSWYQQALGQGPQFIFQYYREEENGRGNFPPRFSGLQFPNYSSELNVNALELDDSALYLCASSLDSQGYTFGSGTRLTVV.

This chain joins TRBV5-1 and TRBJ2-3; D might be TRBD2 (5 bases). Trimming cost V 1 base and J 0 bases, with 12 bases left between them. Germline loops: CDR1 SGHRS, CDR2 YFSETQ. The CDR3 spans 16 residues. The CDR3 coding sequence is TGCGCCAGCAGCTTGTTGGGGAGCACTAGCACAGATACGCAGTATTTT. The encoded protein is CASSLLGSTSTDTQYF.

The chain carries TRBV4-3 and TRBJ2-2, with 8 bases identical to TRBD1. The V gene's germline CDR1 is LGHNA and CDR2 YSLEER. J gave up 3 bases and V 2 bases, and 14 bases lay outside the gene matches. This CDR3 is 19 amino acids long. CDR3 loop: CASSQIFRTGSTDTGELFF. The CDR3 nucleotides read TGCGCCAGCAGCCAAATATTTAGGACAGGGAGTACAGACACCGGGGAGCTGTTTTTT.

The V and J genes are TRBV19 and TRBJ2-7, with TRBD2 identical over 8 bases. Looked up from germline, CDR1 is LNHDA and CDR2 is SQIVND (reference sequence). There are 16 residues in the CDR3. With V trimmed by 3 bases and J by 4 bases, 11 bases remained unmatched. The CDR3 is CASSISSLAGSYEQYF. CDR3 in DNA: TGTGCCAGTAGTATCTCATCCCTAGCGGGCTCATACGAGCAGTACTTC.

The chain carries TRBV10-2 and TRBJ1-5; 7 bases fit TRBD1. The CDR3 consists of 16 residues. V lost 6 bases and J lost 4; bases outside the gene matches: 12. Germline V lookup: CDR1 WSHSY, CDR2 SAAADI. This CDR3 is CASRNGQAYSNQPQHF. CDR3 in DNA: TGCGCCAGCAGGAATGGACAGGCGTATTCTAATCAGCCCCAGCATTTT.

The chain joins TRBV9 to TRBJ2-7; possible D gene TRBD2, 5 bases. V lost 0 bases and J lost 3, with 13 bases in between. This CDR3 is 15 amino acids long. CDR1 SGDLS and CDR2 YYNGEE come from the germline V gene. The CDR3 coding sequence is TGTGCCAGCAGCGTAGATAGCGCACTACTCTACGAGCAGTACTTC. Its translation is CASSVDSALLYEQYF.

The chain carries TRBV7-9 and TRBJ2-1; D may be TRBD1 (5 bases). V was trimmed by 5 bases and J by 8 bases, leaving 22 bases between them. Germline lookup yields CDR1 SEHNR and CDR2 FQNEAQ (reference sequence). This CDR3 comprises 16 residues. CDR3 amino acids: CASSPTPGPIFHEQFF. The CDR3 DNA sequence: TGTGCCAGCAGCCCCACCCCAGGGCCTATTTTCCATGAGCAGTTCTTC.